Only a few counts were recorded for the clone carrying this T cell receptor (beta chain). The sample originates from a study of blood T cell repertoires in COVID-19. In the study overall: There were acute and convalescent COVID-19 samples, and they came from the United States, Italy and Spain. Sample material is recorded as cDNA or gDNA derived from T cells, B-cell-depleted T cells, or PBMCs.

Germline lookup yields CDR1 SGHTA and CDR2 FQGTGA. V was pared by 4 bases and J by 1 base, with 7 bases between. The CDR3 has 13 amino acids. TCRdb's table, derived via immunoSEQ multiplex PCR, lists solely in-frame clones and lacks some. The sample carries about 310,000 clones, over 75% recorded once. The source material was peripheral blood. V and J are TRBV7-3 and TRBJ1-1, with D unclear. The receptor's source is a man aged 50 or older with active or convalescent COVID-19. The CDR3 here is CASSSLQNTEAFF. The CDR3 bases are TGTGCCAGCAGCTCGTTACAGAACACTGAAGCTTTCTTT.